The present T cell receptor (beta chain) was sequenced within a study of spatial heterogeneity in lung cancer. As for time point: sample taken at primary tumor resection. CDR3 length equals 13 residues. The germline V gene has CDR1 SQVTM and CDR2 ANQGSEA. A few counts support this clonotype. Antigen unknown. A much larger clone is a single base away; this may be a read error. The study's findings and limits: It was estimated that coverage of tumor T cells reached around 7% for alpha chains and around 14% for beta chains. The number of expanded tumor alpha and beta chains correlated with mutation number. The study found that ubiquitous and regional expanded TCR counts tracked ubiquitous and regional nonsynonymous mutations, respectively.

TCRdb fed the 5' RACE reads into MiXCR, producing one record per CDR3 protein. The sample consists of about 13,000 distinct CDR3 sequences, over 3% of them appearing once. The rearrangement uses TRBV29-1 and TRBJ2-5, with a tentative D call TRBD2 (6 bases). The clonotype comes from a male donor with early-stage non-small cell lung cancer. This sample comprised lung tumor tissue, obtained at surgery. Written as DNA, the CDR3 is TGCAGCGCGAGGCCGGGAGTCCAAGAGACCCATTACTTC. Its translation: CSARPGVQETHYF.